This TCR beta chain derives from a study of shared clonotypes between healthy human individuals. Findings of the study overall: Naive subsets usually exceeded memory subsets in estimated richness. The naive CD4 repertoires of a handful of donors were compared, and approximately 4.5% of clonotypes were shared.

This clone has a handful of counts. The antigen remains unidentified. The protocol was immunoSEQ multiplex PCR, while the TCRdb copy is restricted to in-frame clones and leaves out a portion. The table shows over a million clones, with approximately 80% occurring only once. The sequence derives from a man aged 18 to 30 in good health. Some clones in this sample may be carry-over from other donors' samples. The sample comprised memory CD4+ T cells from PBMCs. The sample's subset: CD45RA-negative fraction.

The CDR3 DNA follows: TGTGCCAGCAGCTTGGGACCCGCGGGAGAGCAGTACTTC. The encoded protein is CASSLGPAGEQYF. This chain links TRBV5-6 with TRBJ2-7, with D possibly being TRBD2 (6 bases). V lost 0 bases, J lost 7 bases, and 11 bases lay in between. CDR3 length equals 13 residues. CDR1 is SGHDT, CDR2 YYEEEE, per germline. Looking up the rest from reference TRBV5-6 and TRBJ2-7 gives the full variable domain: DAGVTQSPTHLIKTRGQQVTLRCSPKSGHDTVSWYQQALGQGPQFIFQYYEEEERQRGNFPDRFSGHQFPNYSSELNVNALLLGDSALYLCASSLGPAGEQYFGPGTRLTVT.